What follows describes a single T cell receptor (beta chain). Its antigen is unknown. Trimming cost V 4 bases and J 2 bases, with 14 bases left between them. Germline values: CDR1 MNHEY, CDR2 SMNVEV (reference sequence). The length of the CDR3 is 15 residues. The assay was immunoSEQ multiplex PCR, and TCRdb's table has in-frame clones only and misses some. The sample contains roughly 63,000 clones, approximately 84% of which appear only once. This entry is derived from a study of lymphopenia after photon versus proton radiotherapy. Study-wide results and caveats: A bigger post-nadir fall in TCR diversity correlated inversely with survival time in deceased patients. Only patients who died were analyzed for survival; proton advantage is unproven.

The rearrangement links TRBV27 to TRBJ1-1; D is unclear. The material sequenced was peripheral blood, taken from a patient treated with proton-based radiotherapy. The sequence derives from a man in his fifties or sixties with pancreatic cancer. CDR3 in DNA: TGTGCCAGCAGTTCATCCAGGATTACAAACACTGAAGCTTTCTTT. Its translation is CASSSSRITNTEAFF.